These 28 T cell receptor beta chains originate from one sample sequenced in a study of response to subunit inactivated influenza vaccine. TCRdb recomputed calls from the RT-PCR reads with MiXCR, one row per CDR3 protein. The sample records some 800,000 distinct CDR3 sequences, around 20% being singletons. The specimen comprised PBMCs from blood, sampled about 5 days after vaccination. The receptors stem from a man aged 50 to 59 who received an inactivated influenza vaccine.

This chain links TRBV18 with TRBJ2-3; 8 nucleotides align to TRBD2. The J segment lost 4 bases and the V segment lost 8 bases, leaving 11 bases of the junction unmatched. Germline assignment: CDR1 KGHSH and CDR2 LQKENI. This CDR3 has 15 amino acids. The CDR3 sequence is CASAMSSGNADTQYF. Written as DNA, the CDR3 is TGTGCCAGCGCGATGAGTAGCGGGAACGCAGATACGCAGTATTTT. Based on the CDR3 plus reference TRBV18 and TRBJ2-3, the full variable domain is NAGVMQNPRHLVRRRGQEARLRCSPMKGHSHVYWYRQLPEEGLKFMVYLQKENIIDESGMPKERFSAEFPKEGPSILRIQQVVRGDSAAYFCASAMSSGNADTQYFGPGTRLTVL.

This clonotype was detected a few times. The V gene is TRBV20-1, the J gene TRBJ2-2, with D perhaps given as TRBD1 or TRBD2 (5 bases each). V lost 6 bases, J lost 2 bases, and 13 bases lay in between. Germline V gives CDR1 DFQATT, CDR2 SNEGSKA (reference sequence). The CDR3 sequence is 14 residues long. CDR3 sequence (DNA): TGCAGTGCCAATACCGGGGCTAACACCGGGGAGCTGTTTTTT. Translation gives CSANTGANTGELFF.

This clonotype occurred many times. The V and J genes are TRBV6-5 and TRBJ1-4; D is undetermined. V gave up 2 bases and J gave up 0 bases, with 7 bases separating them. CDR1 MNHEY and CDR2 SVGAGI come from the germline V gene. This CDR3 region has 15 residues. The CDR3 nucleotides are TGTGCCAGCAGTTACAGTCTAGCAACTAATGAAAAACTGTTTTTT. Protein sequence: CASSYSLATNEKLFF.

This clonotype occurred a few times. This chain uses TRBV6-1 with TRBJ1-3; the D gene is possibly TRBD1 (5 bases). This CDR3 region has 15 residues. V was clipped by 5 bases and J by 2 bases, with 13 bases between them. Germline V CDR1 and CDR2: MNHNS, SASEGT. This chain's CDR3 is CASSPDIRTGNTIYF. The CDR3 nucleotides read TGTGCCAGCAGTCCGGACATCCGGACTGGAAACACCATATATTTT.

The chain is built from TRBV27 and TRBJ2-7, with TRBD2 matching 15 bases. This CDR3 has 16 residues. Germline V gene data show CDR1 as MNHEY and CDR2 as SMNVEV (reference sequence). The V and J ends lost 5 bases and 4 bases, in that order; junction bases with no gene match: 6. The CDR3 loop reads CASSPGLAGGWYEQYF. The CDR3 DNA is TGTGCCAGCAGTCCGGGACTAGCGGGAGGTTGGTACGAGCAGTACTTC.

This clonotype was detected a few times. The chain has TRBV5-1 and TRBJ1-4; no firm D call. V was trimmed by 1 base and J by 4 bases, leaving 8 bases between them. In germline, CDR1 is SGHRS, CDR2 YFSETQ. The CDR3 is made up of 14 amino acids. CDR3 DNA sequence: TGCGCCAGCAGCTTGTCGGACCTTAATGAAAAACTGTTTTTT. Translated: CASSLSDLNEKLFF.

This clonotype was recorded at least ten times. The rearrangement uses TRBV12-3 or TRBV12-4 and TRBJ1-5, with 8 bases lining up with TRBD1. The CDR3 contains 15 residues. Losses at the gene ends were 5 bases for V and 1 base for J; bases not matched to a gene: 4. In DNA, the CDR3 is TGTGCCAGCAGTAACGGACAGGGAAGCAATCAGCCCCAGCATTTT. Protein sequence: CASSNGQGSNQPQHF.

This clonotype came up a few times. The chain is built from TRBV29-1 and TRBJ1-3, with D maybe TRBD1 (5 bases). The length of the CDR3 is 17 residues. The V end was cut by 5 bases, the J end by 0 bases, with 20 bases between. Germline V CDR1 and CDR2: SQVTM, ANQGSEA. The CDR3: CSVRGRDSPYSGNTIYF. The CDR3, as DNA: TGCAGCGTTAGAGGCAGGGATTCCCCGTACTCTGGAAACACCATATATTTT.

This clonotype occurred a few times. The chain recombines TRBV20-1 with TRBJ2-3; D gene ambiguous. The CDR3 is 15 amino acids. Per the germline V gene, CDR1 is DFQATT and CDR2 is SNEGSKA (reference sequence). Trimming removed 0 bases at V and 6 bases at J, with 16 bases between. The CDR3 sequence is CSARDLDRRIDTQYF. CDR3 DNA sequence: TGCAGTGCTAGAGATCTTGATAGGCGTATTGATACGCAGTATTTT.

This clonotype showed up many times. The J gene is TRBJ2-5, the V gene TRBV9; TRBD2 might be the D (6 bases). This CDR3 region has 13 residues. V dropped 3 bases and J dropped 5 bases, with 11 bases sitting between them. Germline V gives CDR1 SGDLS, CDR2 YYNGEE. The chain's CDR3 is CASSAGLLETQYF. CDR3 coding DNA: TGTGCCAGCAGCGCCGGACTACTTGAGACCCAGTACTTC.

This clonotype showed up just a few times. V and J are TRBV7-8 and TRBJ2-5, with D maybe TRBD1 (5 bases). Trimming took off 4 bases at V and 0 bases at J, with 15 bases between the two ends. Germline V gene lookup returns CDR1 SGHVS and CDR2 FQNEAQ. The CDR3 loop spans 16 amino acids. The CDR3: CASSSHRRLYQETQYF. The CDR3 DNA follows: TGTGCCAGCAGCTCCCACAGGAGATTGTACCAAGAGACCCAGTACTTC.

The rearrangement uses TRBV28 and TRBJ2-1; TRBD1 matches at 7 bases. Trimming took 3 bases from V and 5 from J; bases not matched to a gene: 7. Germline V gene sequence: CDR1 MDHEN, CDR2 SYDVKM. This CDR3 has 15 residues. The CDR3 DNA sequence: TGTGCCAGCAGTTTTGGGACAGCATTAGACAATGAGCAGTTCTTC. Its protein product is CASSFGTALDNEQFF.

V and J are TRBV5-1 and TRBJ2-1; 7 nucleotides agree with TRBD1. Germline loops: CDR1 SGHRS, CDR2 YFSETQ. The CDR3 extends over 16 amino acids. The V segment lost 2 bases and the J segment 2 bases; nucleotides outside the gene matches: 7. The CDR3 reads CASSLDPGTAYNEQFF. The CDR3 DNA reads as TGCGCCAGCAGCTTAGACCCCGGGACAGCCTACAATGAGCAGTTCTTC.

The chain has TRBV24-1 and TRBJ1-1, with a weak D call TRBD1 (5 bases). The V end was cut by 5 bases, the J end by 8 bases, with 14 bases between. The germline gives CDR1 KGHDR, CDR2 SFDVKD. The CDR3 loop spans 13 amino acids. CDR3 amino acids: CATSVGHRSEAFF. The CDR3 nucleotides read TGTGCCACCAGTGTAGGACACAGGAGCGAAGCTTTCTTT.

This clonotype was observed a few times. At one of its ends the junction is not consistent with the germline gene, which may arise from a read error. The CDR3 region is CASSRLAGDHYNEQFF. DNA for the CDR3: TGTGCTAGCAGCCGACTAGCGGGGGACCACTACAATGAGCAGTTCTTC. The chain carries TRBV7-7 and TRBJ2-1, with 12 positions matching TRBD2. The CDR3 spans 16 residues. Per the germline V gene, CDR1 is SSHAT and CDR2 is FNYEAQ (reference sequence).

V is TRBV7-8 and J is TRBJ2-2, with 8 bases that match TRBD2. CDR3 size: 16 residues. Germline CDR1 reads SGHVS; CDR2 reads FQNEAQ. Unmatched junction bases numbered 13, after V lost 4 bases and J lost 9 bases. CDR3 residues: CASSSLAGSRGRELFF. The CDR3 coding sequence is TGTGCCAGCAGCTCTTTAGCGGGATCGAGGGGTCGGGAGCTGTTTTTT.

This clonotype was seen more than once but under ten times. V is TRBV11-2 and J is TRBJ1-5, with unresolved D. The ends were cut back, 3 bases at V and 5 bases at J, with 14 bases in the middle. This CDR3 contains 15 residues. Germline V gene lookup returns CDR1 SGHAT and CDR2 FQNNGV. CDR3: CASSFNWQADQPQHF. CDR3 nucleotides: TGTGCCAGCAGCTTTAATTGGCAGGCAGATCAGCCCCAGCATTTT.

This clonotype has more than one count but fewer than ten. The rearrangement joins TRBV10-3 to TRBJ1-6, with D maybe TRBD1 (5 bases). This CDR3 is 13 amino acids long. Deletions cut 6 bases from V and 5 bases from J, with 8 bases between. From germline, CDR1 is ENHRY and CDR2 SYGVKD. CDR3 region: CAISRQNNSPLHF. The DNA for the CDR3 is TGTGCCATCAGCAGACAGAATAATTCACCCCTCCACTTT.

CDR3 nucleotide sequence: TGTGCCAGCAGCCAAGTTTCGGGTAGCGAAGGCACAGATACGCAGTATTTT. This encodes CASSQVSGSEGTDTQYF. This chain connects TRBV4-2 to TRBJ2-3; maybe TRBD2 (5 bases). The length of the CDR3 is 17 residues. Germline values: CDR1 LGHNA, CDR2 YNFKEQ. Trimming left V 1 base short and J 1 base short, with 15 bases between.

The genes are TRBV29-1 and TRBJ2-3; D may be TRBD2 (5 bases). This CDR3 contains 13 residues. V was shortened by 4 bases and J by 2 bases, with 10 bases between the two germline ends. Germline V gene lookup returns CDR1 SQVTM and CDR2 ANQGSEA. The CDR3 coding sequence is TGCAGCGTTGTTCGGACTTTCACAGATACGCAGTATTTT. This codes for CSVVRTFTDTQYF.

This clonotype was observed many times. The V call is TRBV29-1, the J call TRBJ2-7, with TRBD2 matching 12 bases. Germline-derived CDR1 and CDR2 are SQVTM and ANQGSEA. Trimming at V came to 8 bases and at J to 4 bases, leaving 9 bases not matched to a gene. CDR3 length: 14 amino acids. CDR3 region: CSNGTSGPVYEQYF. In DNA form, the CDR3 reads TGCAGCAACGGGACTAGCGGGCCGGTATACGAGCAGTACTTC.

The chain has TRBV7-2 and TRBJ2-3, with D maybe TRBD1 (6 bases). Trimming shortened V by 6 bases and J by 2 bases, and 18 bases separated the two germline ends. The CDR3 covers 16 residues. Germline CDR1 and CDR2: SGHTA and FQGNSA. DNA for the CDR3: TGTGCCAGCAGTTCAGCAGGGGTTTTACACACAGATACGCAGTATTTT. It yields the protein CASSSAGVLHTDTQYF. The whole variable domain, remainder taken from reference TRBV7-2 and TRBJ2-3, is GAGVSQSPSNKVTEKGKDVELRCDPISGHTALYWYRQSLGQGLEFLIYFQGNSAPDKSGLPSDRFSAERTGGSVSTLTIQRTQQEDSAVYLCASSSAGVLHTDTQYFGPGTRLTVL.

This rearrangement joins TRBV6-2 or TRBV6-3 to TRBJ1-2; no clear D. V lost 7 bases and J 5 bases, leaving 17 bases between the germline ends. The CDR3 runs to 14 residues. Germline V lookup: CDR1 MNHEY, CDR2 SVGEGT. CDR3 sequence (DNA): TGTGCCAGCAATATTGCTAGCAGGCCGTATGGCTACACCTTC. Its protein is CASNIASRPYGYTF.

This chain joins TRBV29-1 and TRBJ2-5; perhaps D is TRBD1 or TRBD2 (6 bases each). Germline-derived CDR1 and CDR2 are SQVTM and ANQGSEA. This CDR3 comprises 17 residues. V lost 0 bases and J lost 5, with 22 bases in between. CDR3 sequence: CSVEDRGGSIGGETQYF. The CDR3, as DNA: TGCAGCGTTGAAGATCGAGGCGGCTCTATAGGGGGGGAGACCCAGTACTTC.

Of note for this clonotype: Compared with germline, one end of the junction differs, possibly owing to a read error. V and J are TRBV6-1 and TRBJ2-5; 10 positions agree with TRBD2. CDR1 MNHNS and CDR2 SASEGT come from the germline V gene. The CDR3 contains 17 residues. CDR3 in amino acids: CASSPGASGRMQATQYF. CDR3 nucleotides: TGTGCCAGCAGTCCCGGGGCTAGCGGGAGAATGCAAGCGACCCAGTACTTC.

This clonotype was counted only a few times. The chain links TRBV7-2 to TRBJ2-1; 8 bases match TRBD2. CDR3 size: 13 residues. CDR1 and CDR2 from the germline V gene are SGHTA and FQGNSA. Unmatched junction bases numbered 3, after V lost 2 bases and J lost 9 bases. The CDR3 sequence: CASSLPGRGEQFF. The CDR3 nucleotides are TGTGCCAGCAGCTTACCCGGGAGGGGTGAGCAGTTCTTC.

The chain joins TRBV25-1 to TRBJ1-2, with no clear D. CDR1 is MGHDK, CDR2 SYGVNS, per germline. This CDR3 has 14 amino acids. Trimming cost V 7 bases and J 5 bases, with 17 bases left between them. CDR3 sequence: CASKPRGTGYGYTF. CDR3 bases: TGTGCCAGCAAGCCCCGCGGCACGGGGTATGGCTACACCTTC.

The rearrangement joins TRBV15 to TRBJ2-2, with 9 bases lining up with TRBD2. The germline CDR1 and CDR2 sequences are LNHNV and YYDKDF (reference sequence). CDR3 size: 15 residues. The V gene end was trimmed by 8 bases and the J gene end by 0 bases; junction bases not matched to a gene: 4. CDR3: CATSGGRANTGELFF. DNA of the CDR3: TGTGCCACCTCCGGCGGGAGGGCGAACACCGGGGAGCTGTTTTTT.